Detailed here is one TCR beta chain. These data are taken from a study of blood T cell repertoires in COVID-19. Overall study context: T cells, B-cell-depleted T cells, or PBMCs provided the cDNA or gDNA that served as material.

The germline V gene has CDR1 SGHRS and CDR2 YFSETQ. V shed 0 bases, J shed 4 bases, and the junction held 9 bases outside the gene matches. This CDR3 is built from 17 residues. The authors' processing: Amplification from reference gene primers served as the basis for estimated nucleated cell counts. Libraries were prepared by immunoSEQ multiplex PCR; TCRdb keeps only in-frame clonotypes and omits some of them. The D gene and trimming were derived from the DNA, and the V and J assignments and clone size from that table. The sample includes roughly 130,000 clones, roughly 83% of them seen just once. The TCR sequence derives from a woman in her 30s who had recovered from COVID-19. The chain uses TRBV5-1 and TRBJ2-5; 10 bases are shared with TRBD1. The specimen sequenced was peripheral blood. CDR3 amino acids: CASSLAALRDRGETQYF. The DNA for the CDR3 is TGCGCCAGCAGCTTGGCCGCGTTGCGGGACAGGGGAGAGACCCAGTACTTC.